These 2 T cell receptor beta chains came from one sample sequenced in a study of shared clonotypes between healthy human individuals. TCRdb's copy holds only in-frame clones and misses some; the assay was immunoSEQ multiplex PCR. The sample holds around 370,000 clones, around 96% seen once. The source material was memory CD8+ T cells sorted from blood. The subset is: CD45RO+ cells pooled with CCR7-negative TemRA cells. These receptors were collected from a man aged 25-45 years in good health.

J is TRBJ1-1 and V is TRBV29-1; no clear D gene. V lost 0 bases and J 1 base, leaving 6 bases between the germline ends. Germline V lookup: CDR1 SQVTM, CDR2 ANQGSEA. The CDR3 spans 13 residues. CDR3 bases: TGCAGCGTTGAAGAAGGGAGGAACACTGAAGCTTTCTTT. It yields the protein CSVEEGRNTEAFF.

The rearrangement links TRBV2 to TRBJ2-4, with D perhaps being TRBD1 or TRBD2 (5 bases each). Trimming stripped 5 bases from V and 13 bases from J, with 24 bases between. In germline, CDR1 is SNHLY, CDR2 FYNNEI. The CDR3 spans 15 residues. CDR3 nucleotides: TGTGCCAGCAGTCCTCGGGGCCCGGGGTCTCTCCAACAGTACTTC. This sequence encodes CASSPRGPGSLQQYF. The full variable domain, completed using reference TRBV2 and TRBJ2-4, is EPEVTQTPSHQVTQMGQEVILRCVPISNHLYFYWYRQILGQKVEFLVSFYNNEISEKSEIFDDQFSVERPDGSNFTLKIRSTKLEDSAMYFCASSPRGPGSLQQYFGAGTRLSVL.